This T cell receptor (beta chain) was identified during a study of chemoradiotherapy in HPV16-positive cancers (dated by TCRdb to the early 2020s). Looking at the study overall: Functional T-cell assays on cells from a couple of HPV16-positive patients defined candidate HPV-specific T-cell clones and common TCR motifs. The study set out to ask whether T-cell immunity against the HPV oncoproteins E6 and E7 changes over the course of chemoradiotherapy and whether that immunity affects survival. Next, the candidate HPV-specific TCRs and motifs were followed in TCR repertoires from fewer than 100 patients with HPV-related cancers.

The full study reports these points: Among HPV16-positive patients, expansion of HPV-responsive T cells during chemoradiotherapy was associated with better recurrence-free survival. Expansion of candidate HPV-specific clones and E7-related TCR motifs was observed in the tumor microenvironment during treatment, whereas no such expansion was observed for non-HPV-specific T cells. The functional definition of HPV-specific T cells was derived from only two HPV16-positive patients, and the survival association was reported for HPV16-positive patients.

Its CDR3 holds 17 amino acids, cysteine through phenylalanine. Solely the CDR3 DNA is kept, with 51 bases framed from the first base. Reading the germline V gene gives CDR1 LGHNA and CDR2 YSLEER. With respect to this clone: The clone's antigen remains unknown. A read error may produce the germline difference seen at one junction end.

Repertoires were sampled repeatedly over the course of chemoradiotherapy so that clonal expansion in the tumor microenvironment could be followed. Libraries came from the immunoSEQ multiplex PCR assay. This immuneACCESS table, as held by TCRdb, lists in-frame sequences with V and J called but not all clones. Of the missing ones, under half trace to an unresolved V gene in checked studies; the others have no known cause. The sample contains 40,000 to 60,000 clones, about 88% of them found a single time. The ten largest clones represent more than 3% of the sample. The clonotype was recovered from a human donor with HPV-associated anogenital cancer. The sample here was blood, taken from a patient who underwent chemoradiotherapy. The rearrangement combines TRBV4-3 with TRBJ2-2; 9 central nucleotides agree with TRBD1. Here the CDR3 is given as CASSPGAGTGNAGELFF. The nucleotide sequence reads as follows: TGCGCCAGCAGCCCAGGTGCTGGGACAGGGAACGCCGGGGAGCTGTTTTTT.